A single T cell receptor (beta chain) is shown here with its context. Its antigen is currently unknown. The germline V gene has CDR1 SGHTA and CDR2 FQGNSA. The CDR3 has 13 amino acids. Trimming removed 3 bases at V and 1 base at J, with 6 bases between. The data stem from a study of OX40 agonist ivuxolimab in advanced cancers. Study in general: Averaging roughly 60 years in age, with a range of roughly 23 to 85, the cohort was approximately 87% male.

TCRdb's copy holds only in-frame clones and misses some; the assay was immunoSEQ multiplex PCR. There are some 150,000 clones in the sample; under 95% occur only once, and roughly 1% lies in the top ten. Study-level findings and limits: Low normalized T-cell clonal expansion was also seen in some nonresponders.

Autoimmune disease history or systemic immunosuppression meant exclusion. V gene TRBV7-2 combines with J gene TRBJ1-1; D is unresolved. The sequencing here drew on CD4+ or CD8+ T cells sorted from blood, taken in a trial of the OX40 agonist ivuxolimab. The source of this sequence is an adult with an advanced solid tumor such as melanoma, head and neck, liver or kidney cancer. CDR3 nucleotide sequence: TGTGCCAGCAGCTTGGTAGGGAACACTGAAGCTTTCTTT. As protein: CASSLVGNTEAFF.